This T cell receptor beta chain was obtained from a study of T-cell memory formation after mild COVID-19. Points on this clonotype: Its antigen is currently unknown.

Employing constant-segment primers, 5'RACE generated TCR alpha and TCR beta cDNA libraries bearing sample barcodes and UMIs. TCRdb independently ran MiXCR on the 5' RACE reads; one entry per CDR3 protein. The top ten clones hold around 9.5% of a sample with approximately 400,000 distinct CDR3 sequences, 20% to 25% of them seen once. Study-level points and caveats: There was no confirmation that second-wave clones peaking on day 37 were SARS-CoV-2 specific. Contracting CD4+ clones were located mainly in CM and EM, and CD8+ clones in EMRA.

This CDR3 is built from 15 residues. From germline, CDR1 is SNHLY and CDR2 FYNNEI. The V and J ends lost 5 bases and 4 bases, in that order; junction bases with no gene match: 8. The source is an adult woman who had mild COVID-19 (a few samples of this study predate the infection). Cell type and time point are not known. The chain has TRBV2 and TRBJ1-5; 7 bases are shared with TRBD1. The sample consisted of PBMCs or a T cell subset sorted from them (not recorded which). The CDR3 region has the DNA TGTGCCAGCAGTTATGACAGGGCAGGGAATCAGCCCCAGCATTTT. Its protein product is CASSYDRAGNQPQHF.